The rows below give T cell receptor beta chains drawn from one sample of a study of long-term antiretroviral therapy in people with HIV. Repertoires were generated with immunoSEQ multiplex PCR, while TCRdb's copy carries only in-frame clones and drops some. The sample lists about 29,000 clones, roughly nine tenths occurring once. The sequencing used unsorted PBMCs, collected around 5 years before starting antiretroviral therapy. These receptor sequences come from a man aged 50 to 60 with HIV. The CDR3 runs from the conserved cysteine through the conserved F or W. The D gene is left open where the match is weak. Part of the rows lack a size; the others show once, few, many or a class for expanded clones.

TRBJ2-3,NA,NA,TRBV9,TGTGCCAGCAGCGTAGGGGTGAGGGCAGATACGCAGTATTTT,CASSVGVRADTQYF
TRBJ2-7,NA,few,TRBV11-1,TGTGCCAGCAGCTCCGTGGCGAAGCGGTACGAGCAGTACTTC,CASSSVAKRYEQYF
TRBJ1-5,TRBD1,NA,TRBV9,TGTGCCAGCAGCGTCGGACAGGGACTTAATCAGCCCCAGCATTTT,CASSVGQGLNQPQHF
TRBJ2-2,NA,NA,TRBV5-1,TGCGCCAGCAGCTTGGCACAGAGGTCGAACACCGGGGAGCTGTTTTTT,CASSLAQRSNTGELFF
TRBJ2-5,NA,NA,TRBV5-1,TGCGCCAGCAGCCCGAGGGTACTCGCGGGCGCCCCGGAGACCCAGTACTTC,CASSPRVLAGAPETQYF
TRBJ2-7,TRBD1,NA,TRBV15,TGTGCCACCAGCAGGGGAGACAGGGGCGACGAGCAGTACTTC,CATSRGDRGDEQYF
TRBJ1-2,NA,NA,TRBV5-4,TGTGCCAGCAGCTTGTCCTCCGGGCCGGGTAACTATGGCTACACCTTC,CASSLSSGPGNYGYTF
TRBJ2-3,TRBD2,NA,TRBV4-1,TGCGCCAGCAGCCCCCGCGGGTGGTCGGGCGGGGGGGCTGAAGATACGCAGTATTTT,CASSPRGWSGGGAEDTQYF
TRBJ1-4,NA,once,TRBV11-2,TGTGCCAGCAGCTTAGAAGGCGGATTTAATGAAAAACTGTTTTTT,CASSLEGGFNEKLFF
TRBJ1-4,NA,NA,TRBV18,TGTGCCAGCTCACCTTACGGGACGTCTAATGAAAAACTGTTTTTT,CASSPYGTSNEKLFF
TRBJ2-1,TRBD2,once,TRBV5-1,TGCGCCAGCAGCTCGGCCGGGACTAGCGGTTACAATGAGCAGTTCTTC,CASSSAGTSGYNEQFF
TRBJ2-7,TRBD1,few,TRBV7-8,TGTGCCAGCAGCCACACAGGGGGTGGGGGCGAGCAGTACTTC,CASSHTGGGGEQYF
TRBJ2-1,TRBD2,NA,TRBV5-8,TGTGCCAGCACTAATAGCGGGTTCTACAATGAGCAGTTCTTC,CASTNSGFYNEQFF
TRBJ2-1,TRBD2,once,TRBV5-1,TGCGCCAGCAGCTTGGCTAGCGGGAAACACTACAATGAGCAGTTCTTC,CASSLASGKHYNEQFF
TRBJ1-5,NA,NA,TRBV6-1,TGTGCCAGCAGTGAAGCCTGGGGGGTAGTGGGTCAGCCCCAGCATTTT,CASSEAWGVVGQPQHF
TRBJ2-3,NA,NA,TRBV9,TGTGCCAGCAGCCCGGGACCAGGACGTACGCAGTATTTT,CASSPGPGRTQYF
TRBJ2-3,NA,once,TRBV10-2,TGCGCCAGCAGTGAGTCTTGGACCAGGGAAGATACGCAGTATTTT,CASSESWTREDTQYF
TRBJ2-7,NA,NA,TRBV4-2,TGTGCCAGCAGCCATTCTGGACAGGACTACCACGAGCAGTACTTC,CASSHSGQDYHEQYF
TRBJ2-7,NA,once,TRBV2,TGTGCCAGCAATGTTCTCGAGCAGTACTTC,CASNVLEQYF
TRBJ1-1,TRBD1,NA,TRBV19,TGTGCCAGTCGACAGGGGTACACTGAAGCTTTCTTT,CASRQGYTEAFF
TRBJ2-3,NA,NA,TRBV6-5,TGTGCCAGCAGTTACGGGAGAACAGATACGCAGTATTTT,CASSYGRTDTQYF
TRBJ2-3,NA,NA,TRBV5-1,TGCGCCAGCAGCTTGGAACTCACAGATACGCAGTATTTT,CASSLELTDTQYF
TRBJ2-5,NA,NA,TRBV6-6,TGTGCCAGCAGTTATTCCGGGCCGTGGGAGACCCAGTACTTC,CASSYSGPWETQYF
TRBJ2-1,TRBD1,few,TRBV19,TGTGCCAGTAGAGTTCTCACAGGGGGAAATGAGCAGTTCTTC,CASRVLTGGNEQFF
TRBJ2-1,NA,NA,TRBV11-3,TGTGCCAGCAGCTTTAAAGGCGGGGCCCCCGAGCAGTTCTTC,CASSFKGGAPEQFF
TRBJ2-3,TRBD2,NA,TRBV29-1,TGCAGCGTTGCTAGCGGGAGTAAAGGGAGCACAGATACGCAGTATTTT,CSVASGSKGSTDTQYF
TRBJ2-7,NA,NA,TRBV19,TGTGCCAGTAGTATAGCCCAGGGTGACGAGCAGTACTTC,CASSIAQGDEQYF
TRBJ2-7,NA,NA,TRBV6-1,TGTGCCAGCAGTGAATATAGGACCCCGAACGAGCAGTACTTC,CASSEYRTPNEQYF
TRBJ1-1,NA,NA,TRBV9,TGTGCCAGCAGCGTAGAGCCAGGGCCGAACACTGAAGCTTTCTTT,CASSVEPGPNTEAFF
TRBJ2-2,NA,NA,TRBV7-3,TGTGCCAGCAGCTTAACGGGCCGCGGGGAGCTGTTTTTT,CASSLTGRGELFF
TRBJ2-2,TRBD1,NA,TRBV6-5,TGTGCCAGCTACCGGACAGGGGGCCACGGGGAGCTGTTTTTT,CASYRTGGHGELFF
TRBJ2-3,TRBD1,NA,TRBV5-5,TGTGCCAGCAGCCCCTCCACAGGGGTCTCAGCGGATACGCAGTATTTT,CASSPSTGVSADTQYF
TRBJ1-4,TRBD1,NA,TRBV29-1,TGCAGCGCCGGGGACAGTAGAAATGAAAAACTGTTTTTT,CSAGDSRNEKLFF
TRBJ1-2,TRBD1,NA,TRBV19,TGTGCCAGTAGTATAGATCCCTCGGACAGGGGGCTTTCTGGCTACACCTTC,CASSIDPSDRGLSGYTF
TRBJ2-2,NA,few,TRBV28,TGTGCCAGCAGTTTATCATCGCTCTGGGACACCGGGGAGCTGTTTTTT,CASSLSSLWDTGELFF
TRBJ1-1,NA,NA,TRBV6-5,TGTGCCAGCAAACAGGGCATTCACACTGAAGCTTTCTTT,CASKQGIHTEAFF
TRBJ2-3,TRBD2,NA,TRBV6-5,TGTGCCAGCAGAACTGGACTAGCGGGAGATACGCAGTATTTT,CASRTGLAGDTQYF
TRBJ2-7,TRBD1,NA,TRBV12-5,TGTGCTAGTGGTTTGGTAGTCGGCAGGGGGACCTACGAGCAGTACTTC,CASGLVVGRGTYEQYF
TRBJ1-6,NA,few,TRBV2,TGTGCCAGCAGTGAGAGGGGGAGTCCCACCTATAATTCACCCCTCCACTTT,CASSERGSPTYNSPLHF
TRBJ2-2,NA,NA,TRBV6-5,TGTGCCAGCAGTTACTCTCTCGGCGGGGAGCTGTTTTTT,CASSYSLGGELFF
TRBJ2-7,TRBD2,once,TRBV18,TGTGCCAGCTCACTCACGGGACTAGCGGGTGGCCGCTCCTACGAGCAGTACTTC,CASSLTGLAGGRSYEQYF